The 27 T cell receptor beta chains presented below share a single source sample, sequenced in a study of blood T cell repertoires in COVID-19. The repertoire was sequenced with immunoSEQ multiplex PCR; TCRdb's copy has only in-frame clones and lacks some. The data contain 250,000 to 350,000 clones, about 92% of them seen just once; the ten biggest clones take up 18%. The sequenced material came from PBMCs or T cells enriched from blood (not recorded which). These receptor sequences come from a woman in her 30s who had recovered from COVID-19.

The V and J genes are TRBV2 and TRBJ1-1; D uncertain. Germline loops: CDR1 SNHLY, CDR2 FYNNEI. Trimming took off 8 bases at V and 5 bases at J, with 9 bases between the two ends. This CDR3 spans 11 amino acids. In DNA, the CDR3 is TGTGCCAGCTTCTTATCTACTGAAGCTTTCTTT. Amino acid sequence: CASFLSTEAFF.

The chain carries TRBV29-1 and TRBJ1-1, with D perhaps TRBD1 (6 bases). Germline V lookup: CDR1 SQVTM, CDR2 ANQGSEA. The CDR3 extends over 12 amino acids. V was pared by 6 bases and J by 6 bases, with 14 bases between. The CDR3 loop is CSVSQGKAEAFF. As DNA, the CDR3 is TGCAGCGTCTCTCAGGGGAAGGCTGAAGCTTTCTTT.

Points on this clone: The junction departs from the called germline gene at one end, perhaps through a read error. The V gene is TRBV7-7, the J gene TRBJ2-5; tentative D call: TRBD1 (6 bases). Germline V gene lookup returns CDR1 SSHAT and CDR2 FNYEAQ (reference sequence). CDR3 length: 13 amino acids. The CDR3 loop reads CASSPQGGETQYF. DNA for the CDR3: TGTGCTAGCAGCCCCCAAGGGGGAGAGACCCAGTACTTC. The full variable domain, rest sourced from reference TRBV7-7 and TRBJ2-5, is GAGVSQSPRYKVTKRGQDVTLRCDPISSHATLYWYQQALGQGPEFLTYFNYEAQPDKSGLPSDRFSAERPEGSISTLTIQRTEQRDSAMYRCASSPQGGETQYFGPGTRLLVL.

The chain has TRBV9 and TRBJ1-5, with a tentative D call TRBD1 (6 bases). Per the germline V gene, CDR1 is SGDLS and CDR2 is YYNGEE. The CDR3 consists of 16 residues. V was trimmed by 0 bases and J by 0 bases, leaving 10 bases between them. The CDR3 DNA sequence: TGTGCCAGCAGCGTAGACTCAGGGGATAGCAATCAGCCCCAGCATTTT. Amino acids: CASSVDSGDSNQPQHF.

The CDR3 spells CAGGLYNEQFF. DNA for the CDR3: TGTGCCGGGGGCCTTTACAATGAGCAGTTCTTC. This chain joins TRBV6-6 and TRBJ2-1, with a possible D match to TRBD1 (6 bases). V was cut by 11 bases and J by 4 bases, with 9 bases left in between. This CDR3 spans 11 amino acids. Germline V CDR1 and CDR2: MNHNY, SVGAGI (reference sequence).

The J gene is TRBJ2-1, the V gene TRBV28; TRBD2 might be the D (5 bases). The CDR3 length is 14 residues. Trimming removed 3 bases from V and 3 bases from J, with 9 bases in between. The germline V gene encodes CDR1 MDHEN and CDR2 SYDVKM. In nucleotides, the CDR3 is TGTGCCAGCAGTTTTTCCGGGAACTACAATGAGCAGTTCTTC. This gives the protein CASSFSGNYNEQFF.

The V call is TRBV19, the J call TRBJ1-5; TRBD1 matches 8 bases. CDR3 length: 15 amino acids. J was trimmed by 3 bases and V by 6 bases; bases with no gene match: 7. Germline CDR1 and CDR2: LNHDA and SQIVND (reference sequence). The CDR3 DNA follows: TGTGCCAGTAGAACGACAGGGGCTCTCAATCAGCCCCAGCATTTT. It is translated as CASRTTGALNQPQHF. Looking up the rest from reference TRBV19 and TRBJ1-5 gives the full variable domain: DGGITQSPKYLFRKEGQNVTLSCEQNLNHDAMYWYRQDPGQGLRLIYYSQIVNDFQKGDIAEGYSVSREKKESFPLTVTSAQKNPTAFYLCASRTTGALNQPQHFGDGTRLSIL.

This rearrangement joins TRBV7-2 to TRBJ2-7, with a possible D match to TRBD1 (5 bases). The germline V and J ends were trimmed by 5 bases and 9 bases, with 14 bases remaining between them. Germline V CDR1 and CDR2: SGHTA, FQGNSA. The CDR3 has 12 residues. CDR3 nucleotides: TGTGCCAGCAGCCGAGACAGAGTGGCGCAGTACTTC. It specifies CASSRDRVAQYF.

CDR3 coding DNA: TGTGCCAGCAGCCGGGGACAGGTAACGGGTAATGAGCAGTTCTTC. Translation gives CASSRGQVTGNEQFF. The rearrangement uses TRBV5-4 and TRBJ2-1; 8 positions agree with TRBD1. The germline V gene has CDR1 SGHNT and CDR2 YYREEE (reference sequence). Germline trimming cut 4 bases from V and 7 bases from J; bases unmatched to any gene: 10. The CDR3 spans 15 residues.

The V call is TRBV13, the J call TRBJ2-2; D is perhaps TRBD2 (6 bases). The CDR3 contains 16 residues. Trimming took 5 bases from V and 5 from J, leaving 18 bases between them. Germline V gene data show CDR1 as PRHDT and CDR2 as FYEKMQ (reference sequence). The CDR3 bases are TGTGCCAGCAGCAGCTGGGGCGGGGCACAAACCGGGGAGCTGTTTTTT. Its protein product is CASSSWGGAQTGELFF.

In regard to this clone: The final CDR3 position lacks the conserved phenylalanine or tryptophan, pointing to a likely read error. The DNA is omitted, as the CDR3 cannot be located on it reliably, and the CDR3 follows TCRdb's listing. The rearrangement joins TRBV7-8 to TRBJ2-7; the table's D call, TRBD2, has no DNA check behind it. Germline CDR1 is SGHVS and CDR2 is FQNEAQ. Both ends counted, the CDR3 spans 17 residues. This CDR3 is CASSLPTTKTSLPQLFD.

CDR3 DNA sequence: TGTGCCAGCAGCCAAAGACTAGCGGGGGGCCGGGTCCAAGAGACCCAGTACTTC. It is translated as CASSQRLAGGRVQETQYF. The V and J genes are TRBV4-2 and TRBJ2-5, with TRBD2 matching over 13 bases. Germline values: CDR1 LGHNA, CDR2 YNFKEQ. V was pared by 2 bases and J by 1 base, with 7 bases of the junction left unmatched. The length of the CDR3 is 18 residues.

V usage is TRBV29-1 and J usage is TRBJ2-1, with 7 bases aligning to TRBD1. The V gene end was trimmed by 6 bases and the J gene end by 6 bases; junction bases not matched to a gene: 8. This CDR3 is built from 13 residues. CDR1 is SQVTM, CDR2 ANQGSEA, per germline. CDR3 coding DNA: TGCAGCGTCAGTGGACAGGTAGGCAATGAGCAGTTCTTC. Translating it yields CSVSGQVGNEQFF.

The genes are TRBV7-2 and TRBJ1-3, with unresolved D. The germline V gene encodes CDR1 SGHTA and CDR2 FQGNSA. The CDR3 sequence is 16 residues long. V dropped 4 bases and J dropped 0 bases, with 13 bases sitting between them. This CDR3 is CASSWRVDLSGNTIYF. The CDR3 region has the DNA TGTGCCAGCAGCTGGAGGGTGGACCTCTCTGGAAACACCATATATTTT.

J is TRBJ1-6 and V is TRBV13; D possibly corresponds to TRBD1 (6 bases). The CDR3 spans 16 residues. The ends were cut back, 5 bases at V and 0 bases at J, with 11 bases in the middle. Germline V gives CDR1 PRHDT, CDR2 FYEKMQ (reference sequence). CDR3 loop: CASSRTGTSYNSPLHF. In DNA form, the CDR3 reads TGTGCCAGCAGCCGAACAGGGACCTCCTATAATTCACCCCTCCACTTT.

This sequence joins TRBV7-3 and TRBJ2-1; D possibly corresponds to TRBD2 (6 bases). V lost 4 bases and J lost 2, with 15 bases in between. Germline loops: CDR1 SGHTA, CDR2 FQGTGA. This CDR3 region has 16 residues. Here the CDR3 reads CASSWSGTGTYNEQFF. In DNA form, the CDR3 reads TGTGCCAGCAGCTGGTCCGGGACTGGAACCTACAATGAGCAGTTCTTC.

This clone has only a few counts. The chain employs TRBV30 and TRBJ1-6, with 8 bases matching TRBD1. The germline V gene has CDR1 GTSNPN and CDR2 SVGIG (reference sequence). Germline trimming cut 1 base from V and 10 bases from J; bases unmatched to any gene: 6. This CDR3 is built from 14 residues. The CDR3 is CAWSGTGLSSPLHF. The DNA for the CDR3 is TGTGCCTGGAGTGGGACAGGGCTCTCATCACCCCTCCACTTT.

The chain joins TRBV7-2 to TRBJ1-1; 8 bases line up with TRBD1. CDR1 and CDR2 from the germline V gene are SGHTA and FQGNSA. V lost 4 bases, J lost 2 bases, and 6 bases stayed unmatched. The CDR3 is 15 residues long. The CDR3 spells CASSYEGQGNTEAFF. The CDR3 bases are TGTGCCAGCAGCTACGAAGGACAGGGTAACACTGAAGCTTTCTTT.

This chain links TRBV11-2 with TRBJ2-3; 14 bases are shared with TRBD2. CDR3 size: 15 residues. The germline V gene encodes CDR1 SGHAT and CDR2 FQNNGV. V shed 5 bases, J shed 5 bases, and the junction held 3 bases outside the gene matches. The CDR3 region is CASSEGTSGGDTQYF. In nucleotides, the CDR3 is TGTGCCAGCAGCGAAGGGACTAGCGGGGGAGATACGCAGTATTTT.

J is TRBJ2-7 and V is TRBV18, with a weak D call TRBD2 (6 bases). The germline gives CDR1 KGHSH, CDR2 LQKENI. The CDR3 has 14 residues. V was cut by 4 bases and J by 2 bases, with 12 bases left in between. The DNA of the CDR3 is TGTGCCAGCTCACAGCCGGGACTTCCCTACGAGCAGTACTTC. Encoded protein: CASSQPGLPYEQYF.

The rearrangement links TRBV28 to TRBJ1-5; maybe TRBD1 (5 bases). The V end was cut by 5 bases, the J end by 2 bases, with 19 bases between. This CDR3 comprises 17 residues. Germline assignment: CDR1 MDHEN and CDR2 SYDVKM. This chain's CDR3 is CASSRVGGGDGNQPQHF. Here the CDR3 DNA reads TGTGCCAGCAGTCGCGTGGGGGGGGGAGATGGCAATCAGCCCCAGCATTTT. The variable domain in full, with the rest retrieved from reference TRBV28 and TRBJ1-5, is DVKVTQSSRYLVKRTGEKVFLECVQDMDHENMFWYRQDPGLGLRLIYFSYDVKMKEKGDIPEGYSVSREKKERFSLILESASTNQTSMYLCASSRVGGGDGNQPQHFGDGTRLSIL.

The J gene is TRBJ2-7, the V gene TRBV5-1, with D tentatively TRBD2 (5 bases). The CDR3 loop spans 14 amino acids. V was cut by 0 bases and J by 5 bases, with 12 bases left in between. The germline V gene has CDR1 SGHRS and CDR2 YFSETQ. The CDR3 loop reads CASSLGERPDEQYF. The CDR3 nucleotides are TGCGCCAGCAGCTTGGGGGAGAGGCCCGACGAGCAGTACTTC.

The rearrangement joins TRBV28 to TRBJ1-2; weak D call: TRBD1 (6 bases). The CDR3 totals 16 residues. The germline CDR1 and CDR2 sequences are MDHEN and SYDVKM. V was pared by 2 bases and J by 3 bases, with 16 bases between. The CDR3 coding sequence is TGTGCCAGCAGTTTAAAACGGGACATGTCTGACTATGGCTACACCTTC. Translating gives CASSLKRDMSDYGYTF.

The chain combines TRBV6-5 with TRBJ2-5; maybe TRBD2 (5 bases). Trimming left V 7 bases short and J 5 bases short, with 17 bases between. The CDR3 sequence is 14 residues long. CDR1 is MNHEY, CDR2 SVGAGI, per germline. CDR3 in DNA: TGTGCCAGCACCCCAACCCGAGGGCGGGAGACCCAGTACTTC. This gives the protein CASTPTRGRETQYF.

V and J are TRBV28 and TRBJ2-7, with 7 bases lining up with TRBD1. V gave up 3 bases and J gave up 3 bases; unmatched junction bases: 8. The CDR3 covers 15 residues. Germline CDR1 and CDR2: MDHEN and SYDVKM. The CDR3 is CASSFVSGGNYEQYF. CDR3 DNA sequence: TGTGCCAGCAGTTTCGTGTCAGGGGGAAACTACGAGCAGTACTTC.

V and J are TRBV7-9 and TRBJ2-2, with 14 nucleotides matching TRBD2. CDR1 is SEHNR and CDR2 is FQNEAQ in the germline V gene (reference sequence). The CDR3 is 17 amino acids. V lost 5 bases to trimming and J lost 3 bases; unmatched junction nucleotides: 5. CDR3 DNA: TGTGCCAGCAGCCAGGGGACTAGCGGGAGACACACCGGGGAGCTGTTTTTT. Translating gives CASSQGTSGRHTGELFF.

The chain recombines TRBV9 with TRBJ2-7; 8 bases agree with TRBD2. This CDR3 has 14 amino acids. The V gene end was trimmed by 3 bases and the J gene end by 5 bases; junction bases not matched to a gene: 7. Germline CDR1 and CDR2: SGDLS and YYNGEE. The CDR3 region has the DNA TGTGCCAGCAGCGCGGGAGGGGGGAGGAACGAGCAGTACTTC. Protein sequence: CASSAGGGRNEQYF.